This TCR beta chain emerged from a study of T cells in Graves' hyperthyroidism and ophthalmopathy. Study summary: Before any treatment, at initial diagnosis, peripheral blood was collected.

It was RNA transcripts that yielded the amplified TCR beta CDR3 regions. TCR CDR3 underwent first-round RT-PCR with the HTBI primer set. Each CDR3 protein is one row after TCRdb ran MiXCR on the multiplex PCR reads. Here the sample spans a few hundred thousand distinct CDR3 sequences, roughly 20% being singletons. Orbital computed tomography and thyroid ultrasound, together with serum TRAb and thyroxine and clinical symptoms, were used for diagnoses. Deletions cut 6 bases from V and 0 bases from J, with 8 bases between. CDR3 length: 13 residues. This clonotype occurred many times. Its antigen is undetermined. General study findings and limits: Patients with ophthalmopathy were separated from those with stable hyperthyroidism by a 13 V-J model.

The TCR originated in a young man with Graves' hyperthyroidism. The chain links TRBV12-3 or TRBV12-4 to TRBJ1-1, with D uncertain. The sequencing input was blood. CDR3 in amino acids: CASRSLMNTEAFF. In DNA form, the CDR3 reads TGTGCCAGCAGGAGCCTCATGAACACTGAAGCTTTCTTT.